Listed here are 8 T cell receptor beta chains from one sample, sequenced in a study of chemoradiotherapy in HPV16-positive cancers. The protocol was immunoSEQ multiplex PCR, while the TCRdb copy is restricted to in-frame clones and leaves out a portion. The sample lists 30,000 to 40,000 clones; 76% were seen once. Sequences were derived from blood, sampled from a patient who underwent chemoradiotherapy. The source of these receptors is a human donor with HPV-associated anogenital cancer.

The chain uses TRBV29-1 and TRBJ2-2; TRBD1 matches 8 bases. The CDR3 sequence is 13 residues long. From germline, CDR1 is SQVTM and CDR2 ANQGSEA. With V trimmed by 7 bases and J by 4 bases, 5 bases remained unmatched. This CDR3 reads CSGGQDFTGELFF. For the CDR3, the DNA is TGCAGCGGGGGACAGGACTTCACCGGGGAGCTGTTTTTT.

This rearrangement joins TRBV30 to TRBJ1-3; D is uncertain. The CDR3 extends over 11 amino acids. The V gene lost 3 bases and the J gene lost 4 bases, with 4 bases spanning the gap. Germline V CDR1 and CDR2: GTSNPN, SVGIG (reference sequence). The CDR3: CAWRGGNTIYF. CDR3 DNA sequence: TGTGCCTGGAGAGGGGGAAACACCATATATTTT.

The gene calls are TRBV16 and TRBJ1-1, with unresolved D. The V gene lost 5 bases and the J gene lost 1 base, with 11 bases spanning the gap. This CDR3 spans 14 amino acids. Germline loops: CDR1 KGHSY, CDR2 FQNENV. CDR3 protein: CASSKDRANTEAFF. The CDR3, as DNA: TGTGCCAGCAGCAAGGACCGGGCGAACACTGAAGCTTTCTTT.

The chain is built from TRBV7-2 and TRBJ2-1, with unresolved D. Germline V CDR1 and CDR2: SGHTA, FQGNSA. The CDR3 extends over 18 amino acids. V lost 4 bases and J 1 base, leaving 20 bases between the germline ends. The CDR3 nucleotides read TGTGCCAGCAGCTCGCGGACGGGCCTTTTCGCATCCTACAATGAGCAGTTCTTC. Its translation is CASSSRTGLFASYNEQFF.

This chain joins TRBV6-1 and TRBJ1-1; D possibly corresponds to TRBD1 (5 bases). V was cut by 4 bases and J by 5 bases, with 26 bases left in between. The CDR3 length is 18 residues. CDR1 is MNHNS, CDR2 SASEGT, per germline. The CDR3 region has the DNA TGTGCCAGCAGTGGCCGCTCGGACTCCAGGGCCCGGAGAACTGAAGCTTTCTTT. It specifies CASSGRSDSRARRTEAFF.

The chain combines TRBV5-8 with TRBJ2-5, with D possibly being TRBD2 (6 bases). Trimming shortened V by 4 bases and J by 4 bases, and 14 bases separated the two germline ends. Looked up from germline, CDR1 is SGHTS and CDR2 is YDEGEE. There are 14 residues in the CDR3. The CDR3 DNA reads as TGTGCCAGCAGCGGTAGGGTCGGGGGAGAGACCCAGTACTTC. Encoded protein: CASSGRVGGETQYF.

The chain recombines TRBV18 with TRBJ2-6; D possibly corresponds to TRBD2 (6 bases). Germline V gene lookup returns CDR1 KGHSH and CDR2 LQKENI. V gave up 2 bases and J gave up 4 bases, with 9 bases separating them. The CDR3 length is 15 residues. The CDR3 sequence is CASSPGGSGANVLTF. CDR3 bases: TGTGCCAGCTCACCAGGGGGGTCCGGGGCCAACGTCCTGACTTTC.

This clone is a singleton in its sample. V usage is TRBV6-1 and J usage is TRBJ1-1, with a tentative D call TRBD1 (5 bases). Per germline, CDR1 MNHNS and CDR2 SASEGT. The CDR3 is made up of 12 amino acids. V gave up 4 bases and J gave up 10 bases, with 13 bases separating them. For the CDR3, the DNA is TGTGCCAGCAGTGCCTCTAGGGACGCAGCTTTCTTT. Residues: CASSASRDAAFF.